This T cell receptor beta chain was recorded in a study of CXCR3-negative and CXCR3-positive naive CD8 T cells. Study-level results: More hydrophobic TRB CDR3s occurred in CXCR3-positive than in CXCR3-negative naive cells.

A remark on this clonotype: No antigen is known for it.

In preparing the TRB cDNA libraries, 5' RACE with UMI labels was used. TCRdb re-analyzed the 5' RACE reads; it lists each CDR3 protein once, without DNA. This sample's table reports 140,000 to 150,000 distinct CDR3 sequences. The V gene's germline CDR1 is MDHEN and CDR2 SYDVKM. The CDR3 runs to 15 residues. The specimen was naive CXCR3+ CD8+ T cells from blood. Subset indicated: CD45RO-CCR7+CD27+CD95- naive CD8+ T cells expressing CXCR3 (TNR3+). The gene calls are TRBV28 and TRBJ2-2. The receptor was isolated from a human donor in good health. Some clones in this sample may be carry-over from other donors' samples. The CDR3 sequence is CASTPPSSSTGELFF.